The present entry profiles one T cell receptor beta chain with its context. TCRdb re-analysed the 5' RACE reads in MiXCR, keeping a single row per CDR3 protein. Of some 230,000 distinct CDR3 sequences listed, under 8.5% are singletons. These data come from a study of identical twins. Germline-derived CDR1 and CDR2 are KGHDR and SFDVKD. Between the trimmed V and J ends, which lost 5 bases and 8 bases, there was a span of 9 bases. This CDR3 is built from 12 residues. The data also belong to a second study, concerning T cells expressing NK-cell markers.

The receptor comes from a woman aged 18-29 years in good health. This sequence joins TRBV24-1 and TRBJ2-1; no clear D gene. The specimen was CD8+ T cells sorted from blood. The CDR3 here is CATSVYGHEQFF. CDR3 nucleotide sequence: TGTGCCACCAGTGTTTACGGGCATGAGCAGTTCTTC.